The sequence of this T cell receptor (beta chain) was determined in a study of tumor and adjacent non-tumor tissue in lung cancer. Study background: Around 4 million productive TCRbeta reads were obtained per sample on average.

Overall study findings and caveats: Tumor TCR diversity, when higher, was linked to shorter survival.

The CDR3 is 16 residues long. Per the germline V gene, CDR1 is DFQATT and CDR2 is SNEGSKA (reference sequence). TCRbeta libraries were built with three rounds of nested PCR, modified from ARM-PCR. TCRdb analysed the multiplex PCR reads with MiXCR anew, one entry per CDR3 protein. The profile shows about 140,000 distinct CDR3 sequences, approximately 72% of them singletons. Concerning this clonotype: The antigen is not known. A much larger clone sits a single nucleotide away, making a read error possible.

The template was RNA from unsorted bulk tissue. The rearrangement uses TRBV20-1 and TRBJ2-1; 9 nucleotides line up with TRBD1. Sequences were obtained from lung tumor tissue. The clonotype comes from a man aged 60-69 years with small cell lung cancer. The CDR3 spells CSVTGGRGSSYNEHFF. The CDR3 DNA is TGCAGTGTTACAGGGGGCAGGGGGAGTTCCTACAATGAGCATTTCTTC.